This T cell receptor beta chain stems from a study of PD-L1 blockade in urothelial cancer. The CDR3 totals 16 residues. The V gene's germline CDR1 is LGHNA and CDR2 YSLEER. V trimming: 0 bases; J trimming: 7 bases; junction bases outside the gene matches: 11. The repertoire was sequenced with immunoSEQ multiplex PCR; TCRdb's copy has only in-frame clones and lacks some. The table has over 45,000 clones, nearly 90% seen once; the top ten hold less than 10%. The origin of this receptor is a man in his sixties with urothelial cancer. This rearrangement joins TRBV4-3 to TRBJ1-1; TRBD1 matches 7 bases. The sample was PBMCs, taken around atezolizumab (anti-PD-L1) treatment. CDR3 sequence (DNA): TGCGCCAGCAGCCAAGAGATGTGGGCAGCAGGGGGTGAAGCTTTCTTT. This codes for CASSQEMWAAGGEAFF.